Each of the 5 T cell receptor beta chains below was sequenced from the same sample in a study of blood T cell repertoires in COVID-19. The repertoire was sequenced with immunoSEQ multiplex PCR; TCRdb's copy has only in-frame clones and lacks some. The profile shows under 150,000 clones, around 84% of them singletons. The specimen was peripheral blood. The receptors originated from a woman between 45 and 65 years old with acute or convalescent COVID-19.

The chain combines TRBV9 with TRBJ1-2; the match to TRBD1 covers 11 bases. The germline gives CDR1 SGDLS, CDR2 YYNGEE. Losses at the gene ends were 0 bases for V and 3 bases for J; bases not matched to a gene: 1. The CDR3 has 15 residues. The CDR3 region has the DNA TGTGCCAGCAGCGTAGAGGGACAGGGGGACTATGGCTACACCTTC. Its protein is CASSVEGQGDYGYTF.

The V and J genes are TRBV27 and TRBJ2-1, with 7 nucleotides matching TRBD2. The CDR3 covers 15 residues. Germline loops: CDR1 MNHEY, CDR2 SMNVEV (reference sequence). J gave up 9 bases and V 5 bases, and 13 bases lay outside the gene matches. CDR3 in DNA: TGTGCCAGCAGTCCCCGACTAGCCTCTATAATTGAGCAGTTCTTC. This codes for CASSPRLASIIEQFF.

The chain has TRBV30 and TRBJ2-1; 15 bases fit TRBD2. Losses at the gene ends were 8 bases for V and 9 bases for J; bases not matched to a gene: 5. This CDR3 region has 13 residues. Germline CDR1 is GTSNPN and CDR2 is SVGIG (reference sequence). This chain's CDR3 is CAVAGLAGGEQFF. CDR3 DNA sequence: TGTGCCGTGGCGGGACTAGCGGGGGGTGAGCAGTTCTTC.

The chain carries TRBV4-3 and TRBJ1-4; D perhaps matches TRBD1 (5 bases). Trimming took off 0 bases at V and 8 bases at J, with 19 bases between the two ends. This CDR3 has 17 amino acids. CDR1 is LGHNA and CDR2 is YSLEER in the germline V gene. The CDR3 region is CASSQDFRDSSGEKLFF. For the CDR3, the DNA is TGCGCCAGCAGCCAAGATTTTCGCGACAGCTCTGGGGAAAAACTGTTTTTT.

The J gene is TRBJ1-3, the V gene TRBV7-2; D is perhaps TRBD1 (5 bases). Germline lookup yields CDR1 SGHTA and CDR2 FQGNSA. V was trimmed by 4 bases and J by 0 bases, leaving 10 bases between them. The CDR3 length is 15 residues. The DNA for the CDR3 is TGTGCCAGCAGCTCGGGGGGATTCTCTGGAAACACCATATATTTT. Its translation is CASSSGGFSGNTIYF. Full variable domain (rest looked up from reference TRBV7-2 and TRBJ1-3): GAGVSQSPSNKVTEKGKDVELRCDPISGHTALYWYRQSLGQGLEFLIYFQGNSAPDKSGLPSDRFSAERTGGSVSTLTIQRTQQEDSAVYLCASSSGGFSGNTIYFGEGSWLTVV.